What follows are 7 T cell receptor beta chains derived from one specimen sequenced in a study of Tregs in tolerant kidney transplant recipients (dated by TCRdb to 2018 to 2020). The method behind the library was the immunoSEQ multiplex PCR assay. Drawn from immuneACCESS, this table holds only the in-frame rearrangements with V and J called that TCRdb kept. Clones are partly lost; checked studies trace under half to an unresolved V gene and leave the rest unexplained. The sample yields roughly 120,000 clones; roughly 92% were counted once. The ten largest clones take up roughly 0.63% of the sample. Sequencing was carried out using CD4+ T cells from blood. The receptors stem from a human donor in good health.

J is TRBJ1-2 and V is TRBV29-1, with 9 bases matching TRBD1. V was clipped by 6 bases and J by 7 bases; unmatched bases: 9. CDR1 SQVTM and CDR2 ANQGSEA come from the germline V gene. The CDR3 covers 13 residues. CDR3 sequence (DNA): TGCAGCGTCGACGACAGGGGGTATAGTGGCTACACCTTC. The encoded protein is CSVDDRGYSGYTF.

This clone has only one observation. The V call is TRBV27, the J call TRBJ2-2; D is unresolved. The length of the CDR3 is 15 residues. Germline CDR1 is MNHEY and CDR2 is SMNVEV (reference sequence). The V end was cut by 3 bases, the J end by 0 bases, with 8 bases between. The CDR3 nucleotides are TGTGCCAGCAGTTTCCGGAGCGCGAACACCGGGGAGCTGTTTTTT. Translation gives CASSFRSANTGELFF.

CDR3 in DNA: TGCAGCGTTGAAGGGGACACCGGCACAGATACGCAGTATTTT. Translated, it gives CSVEGDTGTDTQYF. V is TRBV29-1 and J is TRBJ2-3; weak D call: TRBD1 (6 bases). The CDR3 totals 14 residues. Trimming pared 1 base from V and 1 base from J, leaving 9 bases between. In germline, CDR1 is SQVTM, CDR2 ANQGSEA.

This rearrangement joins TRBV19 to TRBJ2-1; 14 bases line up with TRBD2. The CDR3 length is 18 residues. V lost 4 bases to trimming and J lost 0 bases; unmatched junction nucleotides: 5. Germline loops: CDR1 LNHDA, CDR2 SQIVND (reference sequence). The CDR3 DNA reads TGTGCCAGTAGTAGGGGACTAGCGGGAGCAGTCTCCTACAATGAGCAGTTCTTC. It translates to CASSRGLAGAVSYNEQFF.

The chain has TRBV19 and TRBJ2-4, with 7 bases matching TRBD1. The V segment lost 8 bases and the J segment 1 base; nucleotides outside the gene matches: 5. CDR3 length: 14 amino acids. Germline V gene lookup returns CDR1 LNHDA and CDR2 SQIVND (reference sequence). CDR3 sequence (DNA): TGTGCCAGTGCCACCAGGGGGGCCAAAAACATTCAGTACTTC. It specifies CASATRGAKNIQYF.

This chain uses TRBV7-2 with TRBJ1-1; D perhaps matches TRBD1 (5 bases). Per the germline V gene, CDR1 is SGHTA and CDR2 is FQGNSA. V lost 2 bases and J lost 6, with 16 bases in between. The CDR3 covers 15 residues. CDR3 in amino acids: CASSLSPGRMAEAFF. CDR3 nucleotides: TGTGCCAGCAGCTTATCTCCAGGGAGAATGGCTGAAGCTTTCTTT.

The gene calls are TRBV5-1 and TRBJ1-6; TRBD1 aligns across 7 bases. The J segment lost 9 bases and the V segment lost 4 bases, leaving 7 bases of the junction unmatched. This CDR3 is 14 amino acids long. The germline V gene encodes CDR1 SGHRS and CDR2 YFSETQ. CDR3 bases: TGCGCCAGCAGCCTGGGACAGCGCGGTTCACCCCTCCACTTT. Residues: CASSLGQRGSPLHF.